Shown below are 32 T cell receptor beta chains from a single sample sequenced in a study of early T cells in non-severe SARS-CoV-2 infection. From the 5' RACE reads, TCRdb called clonotypes with MiXCR, one entry per CDR3 protein. The table shows some 45,000 distinct CDR3 sequences, with roughly 4% occurring only once. Material: whole blood. The receptors were gathered from an adult who was a healthcare worker with PCR-confirmed SARS-CoV-2 infection or an uninfected control (not recorded which).

This clonotype appeared many times. This chain connects TRBV5-1 to TRBJ2-3; no reliable D call. Looked up from germline, CDR1 is SGHRS and CDR2 is YFSETQ. V lost 1 base, J lost 0 bases, and 9 bases lay in between. The CDR3 is 15 residues long. The CDR3 DNA is TGCGCCAGCAGCTTGACGGTCCTTAGCACAGATACGCAGTATTTT. Protein: CASSLTVLSTDTQYF.

This clonotype has at least ten counts. This sequence joins TRBV5-1 and TRBJ1-1; no clear D gene. CDR3 length: 14 amino acids. The germline gives CDR1 SGHRS, CDR2 YFSETQ. V lost 2 bases and J 4 bases, leaving 12 bases between the germline ends. The CDR3 bases are TGCGCCAGCAGCTTTGAGAGTCGGATCACTGAAGCTTTCTTT. Its protein product is CASSFESRITEAFF.

This clonotype was recorded at least ten times. The CDR3: CASSLIVQHQETQYF. The CDR3 region has the DNA TGTGCCAGCAGCTTGATAGTACAGCACCAAGAGACCCAGTACTTC. The rearrangement uses TRBV11-2 and TRBJ2-5; D unclear. Trimming removed 3 bases from V and 0 bases from J, with 11 bases in between. The germline V gene encodes CDR1 SGHAT and CDR2 FQNNGV. The CDR3 spans 15 residues. Using reference TRBV11-2 and TRBJ2-5 for the parts outside the CDR3, the full variable domain is EAGVAQSPRYKIIEKRQSVAFWCNPISGHATLYWYQQILGQGPKLLIQFQNNGVVDDSQLPKDRFSAERLKGVDSTLKIQPAKLEDSAVYLCASSLIVQHQETQYFGPGTRLLVL.

There are many counts of this clonotype. The CDR3 loop reads CSASDPGPSGTEAFF. CDR3 sequence (DNA): TGCAGTGCTAGTGACCCGGGCCCCTCGGGCACTGAAGCTTTCTTT. The V and J genes are TRBV20-1 and TRBJ1-1, with D unclear. Trimming removed 3 bases at V and 4 bases at J, with 18 bases between. Germline CDR1 DFQATT, CDR2 SNEGSKA (reference sequence). The CDR3 is 15 residues long.

The rearrangement links TRBV7-9 to TRBJ2-1; no definite D call. This CDR3 is built from 14 residues. In germline, CDR1 is SEHNR, CDR2 FQNEAQ (reference sequence). V dropped 4 bases and J dropped 5 bases, with 12 bases sitting between them. CDR3 sequence (DNA): TGTGCCAGCAGCTCCCAGTTACTCCACAATGAGCAGTTCTTC. As protein: CASSSQLLHNEQFF.

This clonotype has at least ten counts. V and J are TRBV4-1 and TRBJ2-7; TRBD1 is a possible D gene (5 bases). Germline lookup yields CDR1 MGHRA and CDR2 YSYEKL. The CDR3 is 13 residues long. V gave up 1 base and J gave up 3 bases, with 7 bases separating them. In nucleotides, the CDR3 is TGCGCCAGCAGCCAAGGGGGCAACTACGAGCAGTACTTC. Encoded protein: CASSQGGNYEQYF.

This clonotype was counted at least ten times. The rearrangement uses TRBV7-2 and TRBJ1-6, with TRBD1 as a possible D gene (5 bases). Germline CDR1 reads SGHTA; CDR2 reads FQGNSA. CDR3 length equals 14 residues. Trimming left V 6 bases short and J 6 bases short, with 12 bases between. CDR3 sequence reads: CASSSQAGNSPLHF. In nucleotides, the CDR3 is TGTGCCAGCAGTTCACAGGCGGGTAATTCACCCCTCCACTTT. Filled out from reference TRBV7-2 and TRBJ1-6, the complete variable domain reads GAGVSQSPSNKVTEKGKDVELRCDPISGHTALYWYRQSLGQGLEFLIYFQGNSAPDKSGLPSDRFSAERTGGSVSTLTIQRTQQEDSAVYLCASSSQAGNSPLHFGNGTRLTVT.

The V gene is TRBV6-4, the J gene TRBJ1-2, with D perhaps TRBD1 (6 bases). The germline V gene has CDR1 MRHNA and CDR2 SNTAGT. V lost 0 bases and J lost 8, with 16 bases in between. CDR3 size: 15 residues. CDR3 sequence: CASSDSAGEYAGYTF. In DNA form, the CDR3 reads TGTGCCAGCAGTGACTCGGCAGGGGAATATGCCGGCTACACCTTC.

This clonotype came up many times. The chain uses TRBV2 and TRBJ1-1, with TRBD1 matching 7 bases. The V and J ends lost 4 bases and 2 bases, in that order; junction bases with no gene match: 7. This CDR3 contains 15 residues. Germline lookup yields CDR1 SNHLY and CDR2 FYNNEI. The CDR3 DNA sequence: TGTGCCAGCAGTGTCGGGGACAGCTTTAACACTGAAGCTTTCTTT. Translating gives CASSVGDSFNTEAFF. The full variable domain, in which reference TRBV2 and TRBJ1-1 provide the parts outside the CDR3, is EPEVTQTPSHQVTQMGQEVILRCVPISNHLYFYWYRQILGQKVEFLVSFYNNEISEKSEIFDDQFSVERPDGSNFTLKIRSTKLEDSAMYFCASSVGDSFNTEAFFGQGTRLTVV.

This clonotype has at least ten counts. The rearrangement uses TRBV6-1 and TRBJ2-7; TRBD2 matches at 7 bases. V lost 7 bases to trimming and J lost 0 bases; unmatched junction nucleotides: 6. Germline assignment: CDR1 MNHNS and CDR2 SASEGT. The CDR3 sequence is 14 residues long. CDR3 nucleotide sequence: TGTGCCAGCAATGCGGGCGGGAGCTCCTACGAGCAGTACTTC. Translated: CASNAGGSSYEQYF.

This clonotype showed up many times. V is TRBV12-3 or TRBV12-4 and J is TRBJ2-1, with TRBD2 identical over 8 bases. CDR3 length equals 14 residues. The V segment lost 4 bases and the J segment 9 bases; nucleotides outside the gene matches: 8. The CDR3 sequence: CASSSGVAGTEQFF. The CDR3, as DNA: TGTGCCAGCAGTTCTGGGGTAGCGGGAACTGAGCAGTTCTTC.

This CDR3 reads CSVAQDAGNTIYF. CDR3 bases: TGCAGCGTGGCACAGGATGCGGGAAACACCATATATTTT. The rearrangement links TRBV29-1 to TRBJ1-3; maybe TRBD1 (5 bases). The CDR3 runs to 13 residues. Germline CDR1 is SQVTM and CDR2 is ANQGSEA. V lost 6 bases and J lost 4, with 13 bases in between.

This clonotype was counted ten times or more. The rearrangement joins TRBV12-3 or TRBV12-4 to TRBJ2-1; a weak D match, TRBD2 (5 bases). V shed 1 base and J shed 3 bases, with 13 bases lying between them. The CDR3 has 16 residues. For the CDR3, the DNA is TGTGCCAGCAGTTTAGATGACGGGATTCTCTACAATGAGCAGTTCTTC. Translated, it gives CASSLDDGILYNEQFF.

Ten or more counts support this clonotype. J is TRBJ1-2 and V is TRBV29-1, with 7 bases identical to TRBD1. The junction had 12 bases not matched to a gene; V was cut back by 6 bases and J by 8 bases. CDR1 and CDR2 (germline): SQVTM, ANQGSEA. This CDR3 has 13 amino acids. The CDR3 coding sequence is TGCAGCGTGGTCGGACAGGTTCGGCCAGGCTACACCTTC. It encodes CSVVGQVRPGYTF. Full variable domain (remainder filled in from reference TRBV29-1 and TRBJ1-2): SAVISQKPSRDICQRGTSLTIQCQVDSQVTMMFWYRQQPGQSLTLIATANQGSEATYESGFVIDKFPISRPNLTFSTLTVSNMSPEDSSIYLCSVVGQVRPGYTFGSGTRLTVV.

By its share, this clonotype is medium-sized (0.01 to 0.1%). V gene TRBV4-1 combines with J gene TRBJ2-7; 10 bases match TRBD1. The CDR3 spans 16 residues. Germline assignment: CDR1 MGHRA and CDR2 YSYEKL. The V segment lost 4 bases and the J segment 9 bases; nucleotides outside the gene matches: 15. The CDR3: CASSPREGTGVSGQYF. In DNA, the CDR3 is TGCGCCAGCAGCCCCCGCGAGGGGACAGGGGTAAGCGGGCAGTACTTC.

This clonotype was picked up many times. V and J are TRBV5-1 and TRBJ2-7; D possibly corresponds to TRBD2 (5 bases). Between the trimmed V and J ends, which lost 0 bases and 6 bases, there was a span of 13 bases. Germline V gene data show CDR1 as SGHRS and CDR2 as YFSETQ. The CDR3 sequence is 14 residues long. This CDR3 is CASSLALGGREQYF. The DNA for the CDR3 is TGCGCCAGCAGCTTGGCCCTAGGCGGGCGCGAGCAGTACTTC.

Only a few counts were recorded for this clonotype. The chain couples TRBV3-1 to TRBJ1-2; D gene unclear. CDR1 is LGHDT and CDR2 is YNNKEL in the germline V gene (reference sequence). Deletions cut 0 bases from V and 8 bases from J, with 13 bases between. This CDR3 is built from 14 residues. In DNA form, the CDR3 reads TGTGCCAGCAGCCAAGATGGTGTCAGTGACGGCTACACCTTC. It translates to CASSQDGVSDGYTF.

This clonotype was counted ten times or more. The chain employs TRBV6-2 or TRBV6-3 and TRBJ2-2; no firm D call. Deletions cut 2 bases from V and 4 bases from J, with 11 bases between. Germline CDR1 MNHEY, CDR2 SVGEGT. The CDR3 length is 15 residues. CDR3 coding DNA: TGTGCCAGCAGTTACGTAGGCCTGTCCACCGGGGAGCTGTTTTTT. Translating it yields CASSYVGLSTGELFF.

The table lists this clonotype with many counts. The V and J genes are TRBV20-1 and TRBJ2-7; possibly TRBD2 for D (6 bases). The CDR3 spans 13 residues. Germline V gene sequence: CDR1 DFQATT, CDR2 SNEGSKA (reference sequence). V shed 1 base and J shed 6 bases, with 13 bases lying between them. Here the CDR3 reads CSARAGEWSEQYF. The CDR3 DNA reads as TGCAGTGCTAGAGCGGGGGAATGGTCCGAGCAGTACTTC.

The rearrangement links TRBV5-5 to TRBJ1-4, with D perhaps matching TRBD1 (6 bases). The V end lost 2 bases, the J end lost 1 base, and 15 bases lay between the germline ends. CDR1 is SGHKS, CDR2 YYEKEE, per germline (reference sequence). This CDR3 is built from 17 residues. CDR3 loop: CASSLPTGGVTNEKLFF. CDR3 nucleotides: TGTGCCAGCAGCTTACCGACAGGCGGGGTAACTAATGAAAAACTGTTTTTT.

By share, this clonotype counts as medium-sized. The chain combines TRBV11-2 with TRBJ2-1, with 12 bases matching TRBD1. The V gene end was trimmed by 5 bases and the J gene end by 6 bases; junction bases not matched to a gene: 11. Germline V gene data show CDR1 as SGHAT and CDR2 as FQNNGV. The CDR3 contains 17 residues. DNA of the CDR3: TGTGCCAGCAGCCGGAGCACCGGGACAGGGGGCTCCAATGAGCAGTTCTTC. Translating it yields CASSRSTGTGGSNEQFF.

This clonotype was picked up many times. CDR3 region: CASSSVRGARNEQFF. The CDR3 bases are TGTGCCAGCAGCTCAGTTCGGGGGGCTAGAAATGAGCAGTTCTTC. The chain joins TRBV11-2 to TRBJ2-1, with a tentative D call TRBD2 (7 bases). From germline, CDR1 is SGHAT and CDR2 FQNNGV. CDR3 length equals 15 residues. V was shortened by 4 bases and J by 7 bases, with 17 bases between the two germline ends.

This clonotype has a count of ten or more. The V and J genes are TRBV7-9 and TRBJ1-1; D is uncertain. Germline V lookup: CDR1 SEHNR, CDR2 FQNEAQ (reference sequence). CDR3 length: 12 residues. V was pared by 2 bases and J by 7 bases, with 8 bases between. CDR3 residues: CASSLMGSEAFF. The CDR3 bases are TGTGCCAGCAGCTTAATGGGGAGTGAAGCTTTCTTT.

This clonotype was picked up a small number of times. One end of the junction is discordant with germline, which a read error may explain. The chain carries TRBV10-2 and TRBJ2-2; D assignment may be TRBD1 or TRBD2 (5 bases each). The V gene's germline CDR1 is WSHSY and CDR2 SAAADI. This CDR3 contains 15 residues. CDR3 DNA: TGCGCCAGCCAAGCCGGGACGGGAAACACCGGGAAGCTGTTTTTT. It yields the protein CASQAGTGNTGKLFF.

This clonotype was seen ten or more times. The CDR3 DNA reads TGTGCCACCAGTGATTCCTCCTCGGCGGGGGGGCCGCATGATACGCAGTATTTT. Its translation: CATSDSSSAGGPHDTQYF. The chain is built from TRBV24-1 and TRBJ2-3; 9 bases match TRBD2. This CDR3 contains 18 residues. J lost 6 bases, V lost 2 bases, and 14 bases had no gene match. Germline assignment: CDR1 KGHDR and CDR2 SFDVKD.

This clonotype came up many times. The J gene is TRBJ2-2, the V gene TRBV20-1; TRBD1 matches 9 bases. Germline V lookup: CDR1 DFQATT, CDR2 SNEGSKA (reference sequence). The ends lost 4 bases at V and 4 bases at J; junction bases unmatched: 4. This CDR3 has 14 residues. CDR3 nucleotide sequence: TGCAGTGCTATTCCGGGACAGGGCACCGGGGAGCTGTTTTTT. The encoded protein is CSAIPGQGTGELFF.

Ten or more counts support this clonotype. The chain has TRBV7-9 and TRBJ2-1, with TRBD1 identical over 9 bases. The CDR3 is made up of 15 amino acids. V was clipped by 1 base and J by 7 bases; unmatched bases: 5. The germline gives CDR1 SEHNR, CDR2 FQNEAQ (reference sequence). The CDR3 here is CASSLEGTGTNEQFF. CDR3 bases: TGTGCCAGCAGCTTAGAGGGGACAGGGACTAATGAGCAGTTCTTC.

There are many counts of this clonotype. The chain employs TRBV29-1 and TRBJ1-2, with D maybe TRBD1 (6 bases). Germline V CDR1 and CDR2: SQVTM, ANQGSEA. This CDR3 is built from 14 residues. Trimming stripped 6 bases from V and 0 bases from J, with 14 bases between. In nucleotides, the CDR3 is TGCAGCGTAGACCGACAGGATTCTAACTATGGCTACACCTTC. It codes for CSVDRQDSNYGYTF.

This clonotype was counted ten times or more. The chain has TRBV2 and TRBJ2-7, with 11 positions matching TRBD1. Germline values: CDR1 SNHLY, CDR2 FYNNEI. Germline trimming cut 2 bases from V and 1 base from J; bases unmatched to any gene: 1. This CDR3 has 15 amino acids. CDR3 in DNA: TGTGCCAGCAGTGAAAGGGACAGGGGGTCCTACGAGCAGTACTTC. This gives the protein CASSERDRGSYEQYF. The whole variable domain, filled in from reference TRBV2 and TRBJ2-7, reads EPEVTQTPSHQVTQMGQEVILRCVPISNHLYFYWYRQILGQKVEFLVSFYNNEISEKSEIFDDQFSVERPDGSNFTLKIRSTKLEDSAMYFCASSERDRGSYEQYFGPGTRLTVT.

This clonotype was seen at least ten times. DNA for the CDR3: TGCAGCGTTGCGGTCGACAGGGGGAATTCACCCCTCCACTTT. It is translated as CSVAVDRGNSPLHF. The chain is built from TRBV29-1 and TRBJ1-6; TRBD1 matches at 9 bases. Trimming removed 4 bases from V and 7 bases from J; junction bases left unmatched: 5. From germline, CDR1 is SQVTM and CDR2 ANQGSEA. This CDR3 is built from 14 residues.

The chain is built from TRBV11-2 and TRBJ2-2; D is ambiguous. The V gene lost 0 bases and the J gene lost 7 bases, with 3 bases spanning the gap. Germline lookup yields CDR1 SGHAT and CDR2 FQNNGV. The CDR3 contains 12 residues. CDR3 region: CASSLEVGELFF. CDR3 bases: TGTGCCAGCAGCTTAGAGGTCGGGGAGCTGTTTTTT.

This clonotype was counted only a few times. V and J are TRBV6-2 or TRBV6-3 and TRBJ2-7; 11 bases agree with TRBD2. Germline CDR1 is MNHEY and CDR2 is SVGEGT. Germline trimming cut 3 bases from V and 4 bases from J; bases unmatched to any gene: 5. The CDR3 is made up of 15 amino acids. The CDR3 protein is CASSYPGTSGYEQYF. In DNA, the CDR3 is TGTGCCAGCAGTTATCCCGGGACTAGCGGTTACGAGCAGTACTTC.